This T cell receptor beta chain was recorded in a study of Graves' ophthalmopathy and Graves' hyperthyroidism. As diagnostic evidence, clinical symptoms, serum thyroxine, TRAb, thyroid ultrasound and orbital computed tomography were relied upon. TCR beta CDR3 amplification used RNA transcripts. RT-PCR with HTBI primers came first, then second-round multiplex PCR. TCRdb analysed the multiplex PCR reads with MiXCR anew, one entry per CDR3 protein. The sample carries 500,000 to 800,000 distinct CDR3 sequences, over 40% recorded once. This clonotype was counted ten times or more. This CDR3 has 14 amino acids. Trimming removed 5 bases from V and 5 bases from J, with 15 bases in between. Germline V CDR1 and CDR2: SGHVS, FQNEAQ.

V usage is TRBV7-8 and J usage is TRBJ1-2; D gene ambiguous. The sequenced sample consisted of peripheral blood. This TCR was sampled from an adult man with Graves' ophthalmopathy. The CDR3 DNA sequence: TGTGCCAGCAGCCCTAGGGAAGTTGATTATGGCTACACCTTC. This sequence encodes CASSPREVDYGYTF.